The rows below give T cell receptor beta chains drawn from one sample of a study of shared T cell receptors in the human thymus. Profiling relied on immunoSEQ multiplex PCR, and the TCRdb table lists in-frame clones only, not all of them. The sample has roughly 710,000 clones; approximately 85% are singletons. The same data also contributed to another study, on human thymus T cells.

The specimen sequenced was thymocytes. The source is a girl under three years old with a congenital heart defect. Both conserved end residues are part of each CDR3. The D gene is left open where the match is weak. Clone size is not always given. Where it is, it says once, few, many or a class for expanded clones.

clone size	V gene	D gene	J gene	CDR3 DNA	CDR3 protein
-	TRBV10-3	-	TRBJ1-6	TGTGCCACCAACCCAGGGAATTCACCCCTCCACTTT	CATNPGNSPLHF
-	TRBV27	-	TRBJ1-3	TGTGCCAGCAGAAGGGGTTTAGAGATATATTTT	CASRRGLEIYF
few	TRBV19	TRBD1	TRBJ1-1	TGTGCCAGTAGTATTGCAGGGGGAGGAACTGAAGCTTTCTTT	CASSIAGGGTEAFF
-	TRBV14	TRBD2	TRBJ2-1	TGTGCCAGCAGCCAGAGGGTGCCCAGCGGGGGGGGGTATGAGCAGTTCTTC	CASSQRVPSGGGYEQFF
-	TRBV6-6	TRBD1	TRBJ1-4	TGTGCCAGCAACTCCGACGGGACAGCCCATGAAAAACTGTTTTTT	CASNSDGTAHEKLFF
few	TRBV30	-	TRBJ1-6	TGTGCCTGGACTGGGAGGTCCTATAATTCACCCCTCCACTTT	CAWTGRSYNSPLHF
once	TRBV6-1	-	TRBJ2-3	TGTGCCAGCAGTGTTAGGGACACGAGCACAGATACGCAGTATTTT	CASSVRDTSTDTQYF
once	TRBV11-2	TRBD1	TRBJ1-6	TGTGCCAGCAGACCGGACAGGGGGTCTGTCCATTCACCCCTCCACTTT	CASRPDRGSVHSPLHF
-	TRBV7-2	-	TRBJ2-6	TGTGCCAGCAGCTTACTAGCGCTGCTCACCTCTGGGGCCAACGTCCTGACTTTC	CASSLLALLTSGANVLTF
-	TRBV9	-	TRBJ1-2	TGTGCCAGCAGCGTAGAGGAGGGGGGGGTCCGGTATGGCTACACCTTC	CASSVEEGGVRYGYTF
once	TRBV7-9	-	TRBJ1-3	TGTGCCAGCAGCTTAGCGTATGGGACTACTGGAAACACCATATATTTT	CASSLAYGTTGNTIYF
-	TRBV5-1	TRBD1	TRBJ1-2	TGCGCCAGCAGCGCAGACAGGGGGTCCGTCTCCGGCTACACCTTC	CASSADRGSVSGYTF
-	TRBV14	TRBD2	TRBJ2-1	TGTGCCAGCAGCCAAACCCCCCGGACTAGCGGGGGCCGCAGTGAGCAGTTCTTC	CASSQTPRTSGGRSEQFF
-	TRBV10-3	-	TRBJ1-1	TGTGCCATCAGGAGGATGAACACTGAAGCTTTCTTT	CAIRRMNTEAFF
-	TRBV9	TRBD2	TRBJ2-5	TGTGCCAGCAGCCCGGGGACTAGCGCCTCCCAAGAGACCCAGTACTTC	CASSPGTSASQETQYF
few	TRBV6-1	-	TRBJ2-3	TGTGCCAGCAGGAGGGCAGATACGCAGTATTTT	CASRRADTQYF
-	TRBV29-1	-	TRBJ1-4	TGCAGCGTGTCCGTTCAGGGGCGAGCTGGAACTGCAACTAATGAAAAACTGTTTTTT	CSVSVQGRAGTATNEKLFF
-	TRBV28	-	TRBJ1-1	TGTGCCAGCAGTTTCCGGAACACTGAAGCTTTCTTT	CASSFRNTEAFF
-	TRBV7-9	-	TRBJ1-2	TGTGCCAGCAGCGCCCCCTTAAAGGGGCTCGGGAGTGGCTACACCTTC	CASSAPLKGLGSGYTF
-	TRBV6-1	-	TRBJ2-7	TGTGCCAGCAGTGAATGGGGCAGGGCCAACGAGCAGTACTTC	CASSEWGRANEQYF
few	TRBV7-2	TRBD2	TRBJ2-7	TGTGCCAGCAGCCTAGGCCCCAAAACTAGCGGGAGAGCCTACGAGCAGTACTTC	CASSLGPKTSGRAYEQYF
-	TRBV5-1	TRBD1	TRBJ2-6	TGCGCCAGCAGCTTGGCACCGGGACAGGGTTTCTCTGGGGCCAACGTCCTGACTTTC	CASSLAPGQGFSGANVLTF
once	TRBV18	TRBD1	TRBJ2-7	TGTGCCAGCTCACCAAGGATCGGACAGGGGTCCTACGAGCAGTACTTC	CASSPRIGQGSYEQYF
few	TRBV6-1	-	TRBJ2-3	TGTGCCAGCAGTGAAGGAGGAGGATCGGGCAACACAGATACGCAGTATTTT	CASSEGGGSGNTDTQYF
-	TRBV7-4	TRBD1	TRBJ1-2	TGTGCCAGCAGCTCTACAGGGGGCTATGGCTACACCTTC	CASSSTGGYGYTF
-	TRBV7-3	TRBD1	TRBJ2-5	TGTGCCAGCAGCCCCACCCCGATTACAACAGGGGGGGAGACCCAGTACTTC	CASSPTPITTGGETQYF
-	TRBV5-6	TRBD1	TRBJ1-6	TGTGCCAGCACCAGACAGGGGCATGAGGTATACAATTCACCCCTCCACTTT	CASTRQGHEVYNSPLHF
-	TRBV13	-	TRBJ1-6	TGTGCCAGCAGCTTAGGCCGGGGGTCGAGTTCACCCCTCCACTTT	CASSLGRGSSSPLHF
-	TRBV14	-	TRBJ2-5	TGTGCCAGCAGCGAGGGAGGTCCATCCCAAGAGACCCAGTACTTC	CASSEGGPSQETQYF
-	TRBV2	-	TRBJ1-1	TGTGCCAGCAGTACCACTCCACGTAAGGAAACAGCTGAAGCTTTCTTT	CASSTTPRKETAEAFF
-	TRBV5-4	-	TRBJ1-2	TGTGCCAGCAGCTTGGCGGAGTTTCGGGGTTACGGGGATGGCTACACCTTC	CASSLAEFRGYGDGYTF
-	TRBV5-6	TRBD1	TRBJ1-6	TGTGCCAGCAGCTGCCCACAGGGGCCACGGGCCCTCTATAATTCACCCCTCCACTTT	CASSCPQGPRALYNSPLHF
-	TRBV5-1	-	TRBJ1-1	TGCGCCAGCAGCTTGTATGGCCCTGAAGCTTTCTTT	CASSLYGPEAFF
-	TRBV4-1	-	TRBJ2-6	TGCGCCAGCAGCCTCCTTACAGGAACTGGGGCCAACGTCCTGACTTTC	CASSLLTGTGANVLTF
-	TRBV19	-	TRBJ1-6	TGTGCCAGTAGTATAGGAAAGGGACTTCTTAATTCACCCCTCCACTTT	CASSIGKGLLNSPLHF
-	TRBV6-1	-	TRBJ1-6	TGTGCCAGCAGGCCCCGGGGTATCATCTCACCCCTCCACTTT	CASRPRGIISPLHF
-	TRBV9	TRBD1	TRBJ2-6	TGTGCCAGCAGCGCCCACCCGACAGGGGCCCTCTCTGGGGCCAACGTCCTGACTTTC	CASSAHPTGALSGANVLTF
-	TRBV27	-	TRBJ1-2	TGTGCCAGCAGTGGGAGGGGGAACTATGGCTACACCTTC	CASSGRGNYGYTF
-	TRBV5-1	-	TRBJ2-1	TGCGCCAGCAGCTTGGCCTGGACAGCCACAGTATCCTACAATGAGCAGTTCTTC	CASSLAWTATVSYNEQFF
few	TRBV27	TRBD1	TRBJ1-6	TGTGCCAGCAGTTTCGTATCGACAGGGGCGGCTTCACCCCTCCACTTT	CASSFVSTGAASPLHF
-	TRBV25-1	-	TRBJ1-2	TGTGCCAGCAGTGAATGGGAGGGCGGTGGCTACACCTTC	CASSEWEGGGYTF
-	TRBV6-5	-	TRBJ1-2	TGTGCCAGCAGTTACTCACGGGGAGGCTACACCTTC	CASSYSRGGYTF
-	TRBV7-8	-	TRBJ1-5	TGTGCCAGCAGCCAAGGACACCTCTATAGCAATCAGCCCCAGCATTTT	CASSQGHLYSNQPQHF
few	TRBV5-4	TRBD1	TRBJ1-1	TGTGCCAGCAGCCCCGACAGGGACACTGAAGCTTTCTTT	CASSPDRDTEAFF
-	TRBV5-1	-	TRBJ2-5	TGCGCCAGCAGCTTCTCGCAGGGCCCCCAAGAGACCCAGTACTTC	CASSFSQGPQETQYF
-	TRBV15	-	TRBJ1-5	TGTGCCACCAGCAGAGATCCAGGGCAGGATCAGCCCCAGCATTTT	CATSRDPGQDQPQHF
once	TRBV4-3	-	TRBJ1-5	TGCGCCAGCAGCCAAAGCCGAACTTGGGGGGGGATGGATCAGCCCCAGCATTTT	CASSQSRTWGGMDQPQHF
once	TRBV19	TRBD2	TRBJ2-7	TGTGCCAGTAGTATAGGGAGGACTAGCGGGGGGGTTACCTCCTACGAGCAGTACTTC	CASSIGRTSGGVTSYEQYF
-	TRBV19	TRBD1	TRBJ2-1	TGTGCCACCAGACAGGGGAATGAGCAGTTCTTC	CATRQGNEQFF
-	TRBV5-8	TRBD1	TRBJ2-3	TGTGCCAGCAGAGGCGACAGGGAGAGAAAGGCAGATACGCAGTATTTT	CASRGDRERKADTQYF
-	TRBV12-5	TRBD1	TRBJ1-5	TGTGCTAGTGGTTTGGCCACAGGGGAGGATGGCTGGAGCAATCAGCCCCAGCATTTT	CASGLATGEDGWSNQPQHF
-	TRBV5-4	TRBD1	TRBJ1-4	TGTGCCAGCAGCTTGGAACAGGGGGCAGGAGCTAATGAAAAACTGTTTTTT	CASSLEQGAGANEKLFF